This is a list of T cell receptor beta chains from one sample in a study of neurological immune-mediated disorders. In TCRdb, the 5' RACE reads were re-called with MiXCR into one record per CDR3 protein. The data hold some 80,000 distinct CDR3 sequences, with about 5% observed a single time. Sequencing was done on a sample of PBMCs. The receptors derive from an older woman with multiple sclerosis. Both conserved end residues are part of each CDR3. D genes are given only for firm matches. Size is stated for part of the rows, as once, few or many counts, or as a class when the clone is expanded.

v_call	d_call	clone_size	j_call	cdr3_nt	cdr3_aa
TRBV25-1	-	many	TRBJ1-2	TGTGCCAGCAGAACAGGGTCCTATGGCTACACCTTC	CASRTGSYGYTF
TRBV25-1	-	many	TRBJ2-7	TGTGCCAGCAGTGGTTTCTCCTACGAGCAGTACTTC	CASSGFSYEQYF
TRBV7-6	TRBD1	many	TRBJ2-5	TGTGCCAGCAGCTTAGGGACAGGGTTGGTGGAGACCCAGTACTTC	CASSLGTGLVETQYF
TRBV5-1	-	many	TRBJ2-2	TGCGCCAGCAGCTTGCGGGGGGCAGTCCCTGACACCGGGGAGCTGTTTTTT	CASSLRGAVPDTGELFF
TRBV2	-	many	TRBJ1-6	TGTGCCAGCAGCCCCCCCAGCTCCTATAATTCACCCCTCCACTTT	CASSPPSSYNSPLHF
TRBV20-1	TRBD2	many	TRBJ2-7	TGCAGTGCTAGAGACCTAGCGGGGGACTACGAGCAGTACTTC	CSARDLAGDYEQYF
TRBV3-1	-	many	TRBJ1-5	TGTGCCAGCAGCAGGGACGTAGGCAATCAGCCCCAGCATTTT	CASSRDVGNQPQHF
TRBV12-3/TRBV12-4	TRBD1	-	TRBJ1-6	TGTGCCAGCAGTTCCCGGACAGGGTCTAATTCACCCCTCCACTTT	CASSSRTGSNSPLHF
TRBV4-2	TRBD2	many	TRBJ2-5	TGTGCCAGCAGCCAAGTAGCGGGGGGACAAGAGACCCAGTACTTC	CASSQVAGGQETQYF
TRBV5-1	-	many	TRBJ1-4	TGCGCCAGCTCAACCCGTGGACCGGTTAGCGGTGAAAAACTGTTTTTT	CASSTRGPVSGEKLFF
TRBV7-8	TRBD1	many	TRBJ1-1	TGTGCCAGCATCAATTCAAGACAGGGGGTGGGCACTGAAGCTTTCTTT	CASINSRQGVGTEAFF
TRBV5-1	TRBD2	many	TRBJ2-7	TGCGCCAGCAGCTTGGGTGGGGTAGCGGGGACCTACGAGCAGTACTTC	CASSLGGVAGTYEQYF
TRBV20-1	TRBD1	many	TRBJ1-1	TGCGGCGTCCCGGACAGGGTAAAGAGGAACACTGAAGCTTTCTTT	CGVPDRVKRNTEAFF
TRBV7-9	-	many	TRBJ1-4	TGTGCCAGCAGCTTAGTTGGGGGGCCGGGTAATGAAAAACTGTTTTTT	CASSLVGGPGNEKLFF
TRBV5-1	-	many	TRBJ2-3	TGCGCCAGCAGCTCTGACAAACTCACAGATACGCAGTATTTT	CASSSDKLTDTQYF
TRBV12-3/TRBV12-4	-	many	TRBJ1-2	TGTGCCAGCAGCTGGACGGCTAACTATGGCTACACCTTC	CASSWTANYGYTF
TRBV5-1	-	many	TRBJ1-2	TGCGCCAGCAGCTTTTCTGAGGGGAATGGCTACACCTTC	CASSFSEGNGYTF
TRBV20-1	-	once	TRBJ1-1	TGCAGTGCTCCGTCCCGTCCCACGAACACTGAAGCTTTCTTT	CSAPSRPTNTEAFF
TRBV6-6	TRBD2	many	TRBJ2-1	TGTGCCAGCAGTTATGAACTAGCGGGGGGGCAGTTCTTC	CASSYELAGGQFF
TRBV12-3/TRBV12-4	TRBD1	many	TRBJ1-6	TGTGCCAGCACCTCCACAGGGGGCCTAAATTCACCCCTCCACTTT	CASTSTGGLNSPLHF
TRBV18	TRBD2	few	TRBJ2-7	TGTGCCAGCTCACTATCTAGCGGGGACCACGAGCAGTACTTC	CASSLSSGDHEQYF
TRBV15	TRBD1	many	TRBJ1-4	TGTGCCACCAGCAGAGATATCGGAGGGGGCGATGAAAAACTGTTTTTT	CATSRDIGGGDEKLFF
TRBV5-1	TRBD2	many	TRBJ2-2	TGCGCCAGCAGCTTGATCGGGGGGGCAACGAACACCGGGGAGCTGTTTTTT	CASSLIGGATNTGELFF
TRBV5-5	-	many	TRBJ1-5	TGTGCCAGCAGCTTTGGGCATAACAATCAGCCCCAGCATTTT	CASSFGHNNQPQHF